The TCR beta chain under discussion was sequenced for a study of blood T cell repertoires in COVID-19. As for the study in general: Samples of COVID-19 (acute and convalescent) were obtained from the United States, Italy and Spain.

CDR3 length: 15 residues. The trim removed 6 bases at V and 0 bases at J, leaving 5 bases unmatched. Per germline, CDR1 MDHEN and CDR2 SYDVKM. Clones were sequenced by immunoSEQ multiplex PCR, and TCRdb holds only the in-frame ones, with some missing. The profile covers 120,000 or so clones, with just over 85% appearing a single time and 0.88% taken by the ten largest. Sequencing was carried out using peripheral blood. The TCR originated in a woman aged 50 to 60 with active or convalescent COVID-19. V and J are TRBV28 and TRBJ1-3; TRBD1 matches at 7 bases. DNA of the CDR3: TGTGCCAGCAGGGGCAGGGGGTTCTCTGGAAACACCATATATTTT. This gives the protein CASRGRGFSGNTIYF. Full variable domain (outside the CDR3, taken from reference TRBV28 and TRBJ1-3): DVKVTQSSRYLVKRTGEKVFLECVQDMDHENMFWYRQDPGLGLRLIYFSYDVKMKEKGDIPEGYSVSREKKERFSLILESASTNQTSMYLCASRGRGFSGNTIYFGEGSWLTVV.